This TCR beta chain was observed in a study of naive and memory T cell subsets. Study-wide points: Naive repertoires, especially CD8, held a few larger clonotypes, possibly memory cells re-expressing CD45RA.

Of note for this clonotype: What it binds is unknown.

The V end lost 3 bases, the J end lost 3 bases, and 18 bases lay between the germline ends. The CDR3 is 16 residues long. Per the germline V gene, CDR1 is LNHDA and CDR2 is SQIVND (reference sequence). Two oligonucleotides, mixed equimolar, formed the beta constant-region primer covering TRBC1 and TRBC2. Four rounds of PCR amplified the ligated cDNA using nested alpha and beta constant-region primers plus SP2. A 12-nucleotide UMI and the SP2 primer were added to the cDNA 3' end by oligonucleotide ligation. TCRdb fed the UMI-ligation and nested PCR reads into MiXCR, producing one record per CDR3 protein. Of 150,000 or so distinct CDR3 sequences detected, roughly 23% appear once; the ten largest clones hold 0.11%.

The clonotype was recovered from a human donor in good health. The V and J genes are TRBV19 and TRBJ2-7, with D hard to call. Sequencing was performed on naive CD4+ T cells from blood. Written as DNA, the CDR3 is TGTGCCAGTAGTATGTCCTGGGTCGGAGATGTCTACGAGCAGTACTTC. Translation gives CASSMSWVGDVYEQYF. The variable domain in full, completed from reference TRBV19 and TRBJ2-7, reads DGGITQSPKYLFRKEGQNVTLSCEQNLNHDAMYWYRQDPGQGLRLIYYSQIVNDFQKGDIAEGYSVSREKKESFPLTVTSAQKNPTAFYLCASSMSWVGDVYEQYFGPGTRLTVT.